The 24 T cell receptor beta chains below were found in one sample sequenced in a study of blood T cell repertoires in COVID-19. Assay: immunoSEQ multiplex PCR; the TCRdb copy retains only in-frame clones and omits some. The sample holds under 150,000 clones, 70% to 90% seen once. Sequenced material: peripheral blood. The source is a middle-aged man with acute or convalescent COVID-19.

V is TRBV7-2 and J is TRBJ2-1; 9 bases fit TRBD1. Germline V gives CDR1 SGHTA, CDR2 FQGNSA. Unmatched junction bases numbered 9, after V lost 2 bases and J lost 7 bases. The CDR3 extends over 16 amino acids. CDR3: CASSLMLTGGANEQFF. The CDR3 DNA reads TGTGCCAGCAGCTTAATGCTAACAGGGGGCGCGAATGAGCAGTTCTTC. Complete variable domain (other parts from reference TRBV7-2 and TRBJ2-1): GAGVSQSPSNKVTEKGKDVELRCDPISGHTALYWYRQSLGQGLEFLIYFQGNSAPDKSGLPSDRFSAERTGGSVSTLTIQRTQQEDSAVYLCASSLMLTGGANEQFFGPGTRLTVL.

The rearrangement uses TRBV5-1 and TRBJ2-7, with D perhaps matching TRBD1 (6 bases). Germline CDR1 is SGHRS and CDR2 is YFSETQ. V lost 4 bases, J lost 7 bases, and 18 bases lay in between. This CDR3 comprises 14 residues. The CDR3 sequence: CASSPSPGEREQYF. The CDR3 DNA sequence: TGCGCCAGCAGCCCGTCCCCAGGGGAACGGGAGCAGTACTTC.

The rearrangement uses TRBV29-1 and TRBJ1-2, with 7 bases matching TRBD1. The CDR3 has 15 residues. Trimming cost V 6 bases and J 3 bases; bases outside gene matches: 13. Germline lookup yields CDR1 SQVTM and CDR2 ANQGSEA. CDR3 in DNA: TGCAGCGTCCTACCGGGACAGCACCTCTACTATGGCTACACCTTC. Translating gives CSVLPGQHLYYGYTF.

V usage is TRBV4-1 and J usage is TRBJ2-1; D perhaps matches TRBD1 (6 bases). This CDR3 region has 16 residues. The germline gives CDR1 MGHRA, CDR2 YSYEKL. Deletions cut 1 base from V and 3 bases from J, with 13 bases between. The CDR3 DNA reads TGCGCCAGCAGCCAAGGAGAGGACAGATTCTACAATGAGCAGTTCTTC. It yields the protein CASSQGEDRFYNEQFF.

The V gene is TRBV27, the J gene TRBJ1-5; 10 bases are a match to TRBD1. The germline CDR1 and CDR2 sequences are MNHEY and SMNVEV (reference sequence). The V segment lost 6 bases and the J segment 6 bases; nucleotides outside the gene matches: 5. The CDR3 has 14 residues. CDR3 sequence reads: CASSPGQGSQPQHF. DNA of the CDR3: TGTGCCAGCAGCCCGGGACAGGGGTCTCAGCCCCAGCATTTT.

V gene TRBV4-1 combines with J gene TRBJ1-4, with a possible D match to TRBD1 (5 bases). The ends were cut back, 0 bases at V and 11 bases at J, with 13 bases in the middle. CDR3 length: 14 amino acids. Germline lookup yields CDR1 MGHRA and CDR2 YSYEKL. CDR3: CASSQDWSRAKLFF. The CDR3 DNA reads TGCGCCAGCAGCCAAGATTGGAGCAGGGCCAAACTGTTTTTT.

This chain joins TRBV7-9 and TRBJ2-7, with 7 bases matching TRBD1. Trimming cost V 9 bases and J 5 bases; bases outside gene matches: 13. Germline assignment: CDR1 SEHNR and CDR2 FQNEAQ (reference sequence). This CDR3 spans 14 amino acids. CDR3 sequence (DNA): TGTGCCAGTTCGCACGTGCAGGGGGTCCACGAGCAGTACTTC. Amino acids: CASSHVQGVHEQYF.

This CDR3 reads CASIGTANTGELFF. The CDR3 DNA follows: TGTGCCAGCATCGGGACAGCAAACACCGGGGAGCTGTTTTTT. V and J are TRBV2 and TRBJ2-2, with TRBD1 matching 7 bases. The germline gives CDR1 SNHLY, CDR2 FYNNEI. CDR3 size: 14 residues. Losses at the gene ends were 7 bases for V and 2 bases for J; bases not matched to a gene: 4.

The chain employs TRBV4-3 and TRBJ2-6; 10 bases map to TRBD2. Unmatched junction bases numbered 9, after V lost 0 bases and J lost 4 bases. This CDR3 spans 19 amino acids. Germline-derived CDR1 and CDR2 are LGHNA and YSLEER. CDR3 nucleotide sequence: TGCGCCAGCAGCCAAGAACGGGCAGCGGGGGGGCCCGGGGCCAACGTCCTGACTTTC. It codes for CASSQERAAGGPGANVLTF.

The genes are TRBV11-2 and TRBJ2-1, with a weak D call TRBD1 (5 bases). The CDR3 is made up of 13 amino acids. CDR1 and CDR2 from the germline V gene are SGHAT and FQNNGV. V lost 4 bases and J lost 10, with 14 bases in between. The CDR3 DNA is TGTGCCAGCAGCTCCATAGACAGTCTCGAGCAGTTCTTC. This translates into CASSSIDSLEQFF. The variable domain in full, with the rest retrieved from reference TRBV11-2 and TRBJ2-1, is EAGVAQSPRYKIIEKRQSVAFWCNPISGHATLYWYQQILGQGPKLLIQFQNNGVVDDSQLPKDRFSAERLKGVDSTLKIQPAKLEDSAVYLCASSSIDSLEQFFGPGTRLTVL.

The V gene is TRBV3-1 (or the pseudogene TRBV3-2), the J gene TRBJ1-2, with TRBD1 matching 10 bases. Germline trimming cut 6 bases from V and 6 bases from J; bases unmatched to any gene: 4. The CDR3 runs to 13 residues. The germline V gene has CDR1 LGHDT and CDR2 YNNKEL (reference sequence). This CDR3 reads CASRQTGGDGYTF. The DNA for the CDR3 is TGTGCCAGCAGGCAGACAGGGGGCGATGGCTACACCTTC.

The V gene is TRBV19, the J gene TRBJ2-3; weak D call: TRBD2 (5 bases). CDR1 is LNHDA and CDR2 is SQIVND in the germline V gene (reference sequence). V gave up 5 bases and J gave up 2 bases, with 17 bases separating them. The CDR3 consists of 16 residues. CDR3 loop: CASSGSPTGYTDTQYF. The CDR3 coding sequence is TGTGCCAGTAGTGGCTCCCCGACGGGGTACACAGATACGCAGTATTTT. Full variable domain (rest looked up from reference TRBV19 and TRBJ2-3): DGGITQSPKYLFRKEGQNVTLSCEQNLNHDAMYWYRQDPGQGLRLIYYSQIVNDFQKGDIAEGYSVSREKKESFPLTVTSAQKNPTAFYLCASSGSPTGYTDTQYFGPGTRLTVL.

The chain recombines TRBV18 with TRBJ2-7; 9 nucleotides agree with TRBD1. The V gene's germline CDR1 is KGHSH and CDR2 LQKENI. CDR3 length equals 16 residues. Trimming removed 3 bases from V and 5 bases from J; junction bases left unmatched: 11. The CDR3 spells CASSPRQGGLDNEQYF. In nucleotides, the CDR3 is TGTGCCAGCTCACCTCGACAGGGGGGACTGGATAACGAGCAGTACTTC. Complete variable domain (other parts from reference TRBV18 and TRBJ2-7): NAGVMQNPRHLVRRRGQEARLRCSPMKGHSHVYWYRQLPEEGLKFMVYLQKENIIDESGMPKERFSAEFPKEGPSILRIQQVVRGDSAAYFCASSPRQGGLDNEQYFGPGTRLTVT.

CDR3: CASSITLAGAYEQYF. The DNA for the CDR3 is TGTGCCAGTAGTATCACTCTAGCGGGTGCCTACGAGCAGTACTTC. The chain combines TRBV19 with TRBJ2-7; 8 nucleotides line up with TRBD2. CDR1 LNHDA and CDR2 SQIVND come from the germline V gene (reference sequence). Trimming at V came to 3 bases and at J to 2 bases, leaving 6 bases not matched to a gene. The CDR3 loop spans 15 amino acids.

This clone was observed a handful of times. The J gene is TRBJ2-7, the V gene TRBV6-2 or TRBV6-3, with 12 bases matching TRBD2. Germline CDR1 reads MNHEY; CDR2 reads SVGEGT. The ends lost 0 bases at V and 2 bases at J; junction bases unmatched: 2. The CDR3 has 16 residues. The CDR3 loop is CASSYSRTSGTYEQYF. For the CDR3, the DNA is TGTGCCAGCAGTTACTCCCGGACTAGCGGGACCTACGAGCAGTACTTC.

The chain uses TRBV5-1 and TRBJ2-7; 12 nucleotides agree with TRBD1. Germline CDR1 reads SGHRS; CDR2 reads YFSETQ. Germline trimming cut 3 bases from V and 2 bases from J; bases unmatched to any gene: 18. The CDR3 covers 20 residues. CDR3 in amino acids: CASSSRLNPGQGAHPYEQYF. The DNA of the CDR3 is TGCGCCAGCAGCTCCCGCCTAAATCCGGGACAGGGGGCGCATCCCTACGAGCAGTACTTC.

The chain uses TRBV6-2 or TRBV6-3 and TRBJ2-7, with D unclear. The germline V and J ends were trimmed by 1 base and 2 bases, with 9 bases remaining between them. CDR1 is MNHEY and CDR2 is SVGEGT in the germline V gene. The length of the CDR3 is 14 residues. The CDR3 loop is CASSYYSKAYEQYF. The CDR3 coding sequence is TGTGCCAGCAGTTACTACAGTAAAGCCTACGAGCAGTACTTC.

This chain's CDR3 is CATSELDYNEQFF. The CDR3 DNA reads TGTGCCACCAGTGAATTAGACTACAATGAGCAGTTCTTC. This chain connects TRBV24-1 to TRBJ2-1, with D unresolved. This CDR3 contains 13 residues. Trimming stripped 4 bases from V and 3 bases from J, with 6 bases between. The V gene's germline CDR1 is KGHDR and CDR2 SFDVKD.

The chain couples TRBV18 to TRBJ1-1; the D is unclear. This CDR3 is built from 15 residues. Germline V gene data show CDR1 as KGHSH and CDR2 as LQKENI. V was trimmed by 2 bases and J by 5 bases, leaving 15 bases between them. The CDR3 protein is CASSPGSGSVTEAFF. The CDR3 region has the DNA TGTGCCAGCTCACCAGGGTCAGGCTCTGTGACTGAAGCTTTCTTT.

The rearrangement links TRBV6-1 to TRBJ1-1; D may be TRBD1 (6 bases). This CDR3 has 17 residues. CDR1 and CDR2 (germline): MNHNS, SASEGT. Trimming removed 1 base at V and 1 base at J, with 16 bases between. CDR3 sequence reads: CASSEGSVWGQNTEAFF. CDR3 DNA: TGTGCCAGCAGTGAAGGTTCCGTCTGGGGACAGAACACTGAAGCTTTCTTT.

The chain has TRBV6-1 and TRBJ2-1, with 11 nucleotides matching TRBD1. Losses at the gene ends were 4 bases for V and 0 bases for J; bases not matched to a gene: 2. This CDR3 is built from 16 residues. Per germline, CDR1 MNHNS and CDR2 SASEGT. The CDR3 loop is CASSGDRGSSYNEQFF. The CDR3 nucleotides are TGTGCCAGCAGTGGGGACAGGGGGAGCTCCTACAATGAGCAGTTCTTC.

The V gene is TRBV7-9, the J gene TRBJ1-1; D unresolved. The V gene's germline CDR1 is SEHNR and CDR2 FQNEAQ (reference sequence). V was cut by 5 bases and J by 1 base, with 5 bases left in between. This CDR3 is 12 amino acids long. This CDR3 is CASSLTNTEAFF. In nucleotides, the CDR3 is TGTGCCAGCAGCCTAACGAACACTGAAGCTTTCTTT. Drawing the rest from reference TRBV7-9 and TRBJ1-1, the complete variable domain is DTGVSQNPRHKITKRGQNVTFRCDPISEHNRLYWYRQTLGQGPEFLTYFQNEAQLEKSRLLSDRFSAERPKGSFSTLEIQRTEQGDSAMYLCASSLTNTEAFFGQGTRLTVV.

V usage is TRBV27 and J usage is TRBJ2-1, with D unclear. The CDR3 totals 11 residues. V was clipped by 4 bases and J by 8 bases, with 6 bases between them. CDR1 is MNHEY, CDR2 SMNVEV, per germline (reference sequence). This chain's CDR3 is CASSSTDEQFF. The CDR3 bases are TGTGCCAGCAGTTCTACAGATGAGCAGTTCTTC.

This chain uses TRBV7-2 with TRBJ1-2, with unresolved D. The V gene's germline CDR1 is SGHTA and CDR2 FQGNSA. This CDR3 comprises 14 residues. V lost 3 bases to trimming and J lost 7 bases, with 15 bases between them. CDR3 nucleotides: TGTGCCAGCAGCTTTTCCGGAACAGTTATTGGCTACACCTTC. Amino acids: CASSFSGTVIGYTF. Using reference TRBV7-2 and TRBJ1-2 for the parts outside the CDR3, the full variable domain is GAGVSQSPSNKVTEKGKDVELRCDPISGHTALYWYRQSLGQGLEFLIYFQGNSAPDKSGLPSDRFSAERTGGSVSTLTIQRTQQEDSAVYLCASSFSGTVIGYTFGSGTRLTVV.